Below, one T cell receptor (beta chain) is given with its context. The sample belongs to a study of identical twins. After template switching added a universal primer site, the resulting cDNA carried unique molecular identifiers. TCRdb passed the 5' RACE reads through MiXCR, listing each CDR3 protein once. The data hold a few hundred thousand distinct CDR3 sequences, with roughly 9% observed a single time. Deletions cut 0 bases from V and 13 bases from J, with 18 bases between. This CDR3 has 14 residues. Germline lookup yields CDR1 SGHDT and CDR2 YYEEEE. The sample consisted of naive T cells sorted from blood. The rearrangement uses TRBV5-6 and TRBJ2-3; TRBD1 might be the D (5 bases). This clonotype was obtained from a woman in her forties or fifties in good health. CDR3 protein: CASSLDLEGLQEYF. The CDR3 DNA reads as TGTGCCAGCAGCTTGGATTTAGAAGGATTACAGGAGTATTTT.